The 32 T cell receptor beta chains listed next were all sequenced from one sample in a study of OX40 agonist ivuxolimab in advanced cancers. Assay used: immunoSEQ multiplex PCR; TCRdb lists only in-frame clones, some missing. The sample carries 90,000 or so clones, roughly 89% recorded once. The sequences come from CD4+ or CD8+ T cells sorted from blood, collected in a trial of the OX40 agonist ivuxolimab. The receptors here all came from an adult with an advanced solid tumor such as melanoma, head and neck, liver or kidney cancer.

The table lists this clone with a few counts. V usage is TRBV27 and J usage is TRBJ2-2, with D unclear. The CDR3 sequence is 12 residues long. Per the germline V gene, CDR1 is MNHEY and CDR2 is SMNVEV (reference sequence). With 9 bases removed from V and 7 bases from J, the gap between germline ends came to 12 bases. The CDR3 DNA reads as TGTGCCAGTTCCTCAGGTGGCGGGGAGCTGTTTTTT. This gives the protein CASSSGGGELFF.

The V and J genes are TRBV9 and TRBJ2-5; perhaps TRBD1 as D (6 bases). The ends were cut back, 0 bases at V and 5 bases at J, with 11 bases in the middle. The CDR3 extends over 14 amino acids. Germline V lookup: CDR1 SGDLS, CDR2 YYNGEE. CDR3 nucleotides: TGTGCCAGCAGCGTAGCAGGGGCGCATGAGACCCAGTACTTC. The encoded protein is CASSVAGAHETQYF.

This clone was found once. V and J are TRBV13 and TRBJ2-4; unclear D gene. This CDR3 region has 14 residues. CDR1 PRHDT and CDR2 FYEKMQ come from the germline V gene (reference sequence). V lost 5 bases and J 2 bases, leaving 10 bases between the germline ends. The CDR3 DNA reads TGTGCCAGCAGCCCACCTCTATCCAAAAACATTCAGTACTTC. This codes for CASSPPLSKNIQYF.

The V and J genes are TRBV9 and TRBJ1-1; D is unresolved. The CDR3 is 13 amino acids. With 5 bases removed from V and 5 bases from J, the gap between germline ends came to 13 bases. Germline V gives CDR1 SGDLS, CDR2 YYNGEE. CDR3 region: CASSPRGVTEAFF. Here the CDR3 DNA reads TGTGCCAGCAGTCCACGGGGAGTTACTGAAGCTTTCTTT. The variable domain in full, with the rest retrieved from reference TRBV9 and TRBJ1-1, is DSGVTQTPKHLITATGQRVTLRCSPRSGDLSVYWYQQSLDQGLQFLIQYYNGEERAKGNILERFSAQQFPDLHSELNLSSLELGDSALYFCASSPRGVTEAFFGQGTRLTVV.

This clone was detected once. This chain uses TRBV4-1 with TRBJ2-1, with 12 bases that match TRBD2. CDR3 size: 15 residues. Trimming took 1 base from V and 5 from J; bases not matched to a gene: 0. Per germline, CDR1 MGHRA and CDR2 YSYEKL. The CDR3 nucleotides are TGCGCCAGCAGCCAAGGACTAGCGGGGGACAATGAGCAGTTCTTC. Encoded protein: CASSQGLAGDNEQFF.

V gene TRBV19 combines with J gene TRBJ2-1, with 7 positions matching TRBD2. The V gene end was trimmed by 3 bases and the J gene end by 8 bases; junction bases not matched to a gene: 10. Germline lookup yields CDR1 LNHDA and CDR2 SQIVND (reference sequence). CDR3 size: 15 residues. CDR3 nucleotides: TGTGCCAGTAGTATCAGGCGGGAGTTGGCAGATGAGCAGTTCTTC. Residues: CASSIRRELADEQFF.

The genes are TRBV4-2 and TRBJ1-5; no firm D call. The CDR3 runs to 13 residues. V was pared by 0 bases and J by 6 bases, with 6 bases between. Germline V lookup: CDR1 LGHNA, CDR2 YNFKEQ. The CDR3 DNA follows: TGTGCCAGCAGCCAAGATGCGGGTCAGCCCCAGCATTTT. This translates into CASSQDAGQPQHF.

V is TRBV20-1 and J is TRBJ2-5; D is unclear. Germline V gene data show CDR1 as DFQATT and CDR2 as SNEGSKA (reference sequence). CDR3 size: 11 residues. V was clipped by 0 bases and J by 6 bases, with 5 bases between them. For the CDR3, the DNA is TGCAGTGCTAGAGATTTTCAGACCCAGTACTTC. Translation gives CSARDFQTQYF.

This CDR3 is CASSYSIKPPNYGYTF. CDR3 nucleotides: TGTGCCAGCAGTTACTCGATTAAACCCCCCAACTATGGCTACACCTTC. This chain links TRBV6-6 with TRBJ1-2; D unclear. The V gene lost 0 bases and the J gene lost 2 bases, with 13 bases spanning the gap. There are 16 residues in the CDR3. The germline gives CDR1 MNHNY, CDR2 SVGAGI (reference sequence).

This sequence joins TRBV6-5 and TRBJ2-3; 12 positions match TRBD2. The CDR3 sequence is 15 residues long. V trimming: 6 bases; J trimming: 2 bases; junction bases outside the gene matches: 3. Germline V CDR1 and CDR2: MNHEY, SVGAGI. CDR3 in amino acids: CASSPSGRATDTQYF. CDR3 bases: TGTGCCAGCAGCCCTAGCGGGAGGGCCACAGATACGCAGTATTTT.

CDR3 protein: CASCGGQGLEKLFF. CDR3 DNA: TGTGCCAGCTGTGGGGGACAGGGCCTTGAAAAACTGTTTTTT. This chain connects TRBV28 to TRBJ1-4, with 9 bases aligning to TRBD1. CDR1 and CDR2 (germline): MDHEN, SYDVKM. The trim removed 8 bases at V and 7 bases at J, leaving 8 bases unmatched. This CDR3 has 14 amino acids.

This sequence joins TRBV4-3 and TRBJ1-2; 7 nucleotides line up with TRBD1. The germline CDR1 and CDR2 sequences are LGHNA and YSLEER. The CDR3 sequence is 15 residues long. The ends lost 1 base at V and 4 bases at J; junction bases unmatched: 6. The CDR3 reads CASSQVVAGGYGYTF. Written as DNA, the CDR3 is TGCGCCAGCAGCCAAGTGGTTGCAGGGGGCTATGGCTACACCTTC.

J is TRBJ2-2 and V is TRBV25-1, with D hard to call. The CDR3 spans 14 residues. The V end lost 2 bases, the J end lost 1 base, and 5 bases lay between the germline ends. CDR1 and CDR2 (germline): MGHDK, SYGVNS. The CDR3, as DNA: TGTGCCAGCAGTGAAAGGTGGAACACCGGGGAGCTGTTTTTT. As protein: CASSERWNTGELFF.

This chain uses TRBV27 with TRBJ1-2; possible D gene TRBD1, 5 bases. Trimming shortened V by 2 bases and J by 8 bases, and 12 bases separated the two germline ends. Germline V gives CDR1 MNHEY, CDR2 SMNVEV (reference sequence). The CDR3 extends over 13 amino acids. The DNA of the CDR3 is TGTGCCAGCAGTTTAGGGCAGGGCTGGGGCTACACCTTC. Its protein is CASSLGQGWGYTF.

This clone is a singleton in its sample. J is TRBJ2-6 and V is TRBV13, with 7 bases aligning to TRBD2. The CDR3 is made up of 16 amino acids. Germline values: CDR1 PRHDT, CDR2 FYEKMQ (reference sequence). Germline trimming cut 2 bases from V and 0 bases from J; bases unmatched to any gene: 1. The CDR3 loop is CASSLRGGSGANVLTF. The CDR3 DNA follows: TGTGCCAGCAGCTTACGCGGGGGCTCTGGGGCCAACGTCCTGACTTTC.

The rearrangement uses TRBV13 and TRBJ2-5; no clear D gene. Germline V gene sequence: CDR1 PRHDT, CDR2 FYEKMQ (reference sequence). The V end was cut by 6 bases, the J end by 5 bases, with 16 bases between. There are 14 residues in the CDR3. CDR3 nucleotides: TGTGCCAGCAGTCCCTCATGGGCCGAGGAGACCCAGTACTTC. It encodes CASSPSWAEETQYF.

This clone has only one observation. The chain links TRBV2 to TRBJ2-7; TRBD1 might be the D (6 bases). Germline V gene lookup returns CDR1 SNHLY and CDR2 FYNNEI. CDR3 length: 13 amino acids. The V and J ends lost 4 bases and 6 bases respectively, with 13 bases between them. Here the CDR3 reads CASSGPGVSEQYV. The CDR3 DNA reads TGTGCCAGCAGTGGCCCAGGGGTTAGCGAGCAGTACGTC.

The V gene is TRBV4-3, the J gene TRBJ1-1; no clear D. This CDR3 spans 15 amino acids. V was clipped by 4 bases and J by 7 bases, with 19 bases between them. Per germline, CDR1 LGHNA and CDR2 YSLEER. The CDR3 nucleotides are TGCGCCAGCAGCCGCTCGACCGGGGTATCAGATGAAGCTTTCTTT. Amino acids: CASSRSTGVSDEAFF.

V gene TRBV28 combines with J gene TRBJ2-3, with D possibly matching TRBD2 (6 bases). Trimming took 3 bases from V and 2 from J, leaving 15 bases between them. Germline V gene data show CDR1 as MDHEN and CDR2 as SYDVKM. The CDR3 loop spans 16 amino acids. CDR3 sequence: CASSFPPRGDTDTQYF. Written as DNA, the CDR3 is TGTGCCAGCAGTTTCCCCCCGCGGGGAGACACAGATACGCAGTATTTT.

The chain couples TRBV21-1 to TRBJ1-1; the D call of TRBD1 is as the table states it, not checked on the DNA. TRBV21-1 is marked as a pseudogene. CDR3 length: 17 amino acids. For the CDR3, the DNA is TGTGCCAGCAGCAAAGGCGTTTCGACAGACCTGAACACTGAAGCTTTCTTT. Translating it yields CASSKGVSTDLNTEAFF.

V is TRBV5-1 and J is TRBJ2-6, with D unclear. The CDR3 sequence is 19 residues long. Looked up from germline, CDR1 is SGHRS and CDR2 is YFSETQ. Trimming removed 1 base at V and 0 bases at J, with 17 bases between. The CDR3 DNA follows: TGCGCCAGCAGCTTGCCGGGTTTGGGCCCCAGCTCTGGGGCCAACGTCCTGACTTTC. Translating gives CASSLPGLGPSSGANVLTF.

This chain links TRBV4-2 with TRBJ2-1, with D unresolved. The germline V and J ends were trimmed by 3 bases and 0 bases, with 3 bases remaining between them. The CDR3 runs 13 residues. Germline values: CDR1 LGHNA, CDR2 YNFKEQ. CDR3 nucleotide sequence: TGTGCCAGCAGCCATAGCTCCTACAATGAGCAGTTCTTC. It encodes CASSHSSYNEQFF.

V is TRBV5-1 and J is TRBJ1-5; D is unclear. The CDR3 is 14 residues long. V lost 0 bases and J lost 3, with 7 bases in between. CDR1 and CDR2 (germline): SGHRS, YFSETQ. CDR3 in amino acids: CASSLGGPNQPQHF. CDR3 DNA: TGCGCCAGCAGCTTGGGGGGTCCCAATCAGCCCCAGCATTTT.

This chain joins TRBV6-6 and TRBJ2-3; maybe TRBD1 (6 bases). Trimming stripped 10 bases from V and 8 bases from J, with 10 bases between. Germline V lookup: CDR1 MNHNY, CDR2 SVGAGI (reference sequence). The CDR3 runs to 10 residues. The CDR3 nucleotides read TGTGCCACAGGGGAAGGTACGCAGTATTTT. Protein product: CATGEGTQYF.

The chain couples TRBV5-1 to TRBJ1-3, with unresolved D. This CDR3 contains 13 residues. The V gene lost 0 bases and the J gene lost 8 bases, with 9 bases spanning the gap. Germline V gene data show CDR1 as SGHRS and CDR2 as YFSETQ. CDR3 sequence reads: CASSLENVDTIYF. The CDR3 nucleotides are TGCGCCAGCAGCTTGGAAAACGTCGACACCATATATTTT.

The rearrangement links TRBV30 to TRBJ1-5; 10 nucleotides match TRBD1. The CDR3 consists of 14 residues. Germline trimming cut 2 bases from V and 4 bases from J; bases unmatched to any gene: 2. CDR1 is GTSNPN, CDR2 SVGIG, per germline (reference sequence). In DNA form, the CDR3 reads TGTGCCTGGAGTTGGGGACAGGGGAATCAGCCCCAGCATTTT. Translation gives CAWSWGQGNQPQHF.

The V and J genes are TRBV7-6 and TRBJ1-1, with no clear D. The CDR3 sequence is 16 residues long. CDR1 is SGHVS, CDR2 FNYEAQ, per germline. The V end lost 3 bases, the J end lost 0 bases, and 14 bases lay between the germline ends. The CDR3 reads CASSLTFDTMNTEAFF. The CDR3 nucleotides are TGTGCCAGCAGCTTGACCTTTGACACGATGAACACTGAAGCTTTCTTT.

V usage is TRBV27 and J usage is TRBJ1-1; D remains unclear. Germline CDR1 reads MNHEY; CDR2 reads SMNVEV (reference sequence). Between the trimmed V and J ends, which lost 3 bases and 4 bases, there was a span of 9 bases. The CDR3 runs to 13 residues. The CDR3 is CASSFFRGTEAFF. The CDR3 DNA sequence: TGTGCCAGCAGTTTTTTTCGGGGCACTGAAGCTTTCTTT.

The rearrangement links TRBV5-6 to TRBJ2-7; unclear D gene. Germline V CDR1 and CDR2: SGHDT, YYEEEE. The germline V and J ends were trimmed by 0 bases and 1 base, with 8 bases remaining between them. CDR3 size: 14 residues. CDR3 region: CASSLVSESYEQYV. CDR3 coding DNA: TGTGCCAGCAGCTTGGTGTCGGAGTCCTACGAGCAGTACGTC.

V usage is TRBV7-9 and J usage is TRBJ2-1, with TRBD2 identical over 9 bases. Per germline, CDR1 SEHNR and CDR2 FQNEAQ (reference sequence). CDR3 length: 16 residues. The V and J ends lost 4 bases and 8 bases, in that order; junction bases with no gene match: 12. The CDR3 loop reads CASSSVRGGAGDEQFF. In DNA form, the CDR3 reads TGTGCCAGCAGCTCCGTCCGCGGGGGGGCCGGAGATGAGCAGTTCTTC. Drawing the rest from reference TRBV7-9 and TRBJ2-1, the complete variable domain is DTGVSQNPRHKITKRGQNVTFRCDPISEHNRLYWYRQTLGQGPEFLTYFQNEAQLEKSRLLSDRFSAERPKGSFSTLEIQRTEQGDSAMYLCASSSVRGGAGDEQFFGPGTRLTVL.

The sample holds one count of this clone. V usage is TRBV6-5 and J usage is TRBJ2-3, with TRBD2 matching over 7 bases. In germline, CDR1 is MNHEY, CDR2 SVGAGI. V was clipped by 2 bases and J by 2 bases; unmatched bases: 7. The length of the CDR3 is 16 residues. The CDR3: CASSYGAGEYTDTQYF. CDR3 coding DNA: TGTGCCAGCAGTTACGGGGCGGGGGAGTACACAGATACGCAGTATTTT.

This clone was picked up a small number of times. The chain uses TRBV6-5 and TRBJ1-5, with TRBD1 matching 7 bases. The CDR3 sequence is 14 residues long. In germline, CDR1 is MNHEY, CDR2 SVGAGI. With V trimmed by 6 bases and J by 4 bases, 6 bases remained unmatched. Written as DNA, the CDR3 is TGTGCCAGCAGGCAGACAGGGAGAAATCAGCCCCAGCATTTT. Translated, it gives CASRQTGRNQPQHF.